Following are 16 T cell receptor beta chains from one sample sequenced in a study of CD8 T cell repertoires and HIV-1 epitope variants. The assay was immunoSEQ multiplex PCR, and TCRdb's table has in-frame clones only and misses some. Of 5,000 to 7,000 clones listed, roughly two thirds are singletons. Their antigens are not known. Sequencing input: cultured CD8+ T cells derived from PBMCs. These receptors were collected from a male donor with HIV.

The chain couples TRBV5-1 to TRBJ1-1; 8 positions agree with TRBD1. The CDR3 spans 15 residues. J lost 3 bases, V lost 4 bases, and 8 bases had no gene match. Germline V gene sequence: CDR1 SGHRS, CDR2 YFSETQ. DNA for the CDR3: TGCGCCAGCAGCGGAATCGACAGGGGTTACACTGAAGCTTTCTTT. Translating gives CASSGIDRGYTEAFF.

The gene calls are TRBV7-9 and TRBJ1-4; perhaps TRBD1 as D (5 bases). This CDR3 region has 15 residues. Trimming stripped 5 bases from V and 5 bases from J, with 15 bases between. Germline V CDR1 and CDR2: SEHNR, FQNEAQ (reference sequence). This CDR3 is CASSPLDSENEKLFF. The DNA for the CDR3 is TGTGCCAGCAGCCCGCTCGACAGTGAGAATGAAAAACTGTTTTTT.

This clone was seen a single time. The chain combines TRBV11-1 with TRBJ2-7, with 9 bases that match TRBD1. V was pared by 1 base and J by 4 bases, with 8 bases of the junction left unmatched. This CDR3 is built from 16 residues. Germline V CDR1 and CDR2: SGHAT, FQDESV (reference sequence). The chain's CDR3 is CASSLGSGTGMYEQYF. CDR3 DNA: TGTGCCAGCAGCTTAGGCTCCGGGACAGGGATGTACGAGCAGTACTTC. Combining the CDR3 with reference TRBV11-1 and TRBJ2-7 gives the whole variable domain EAEVAQSPRYKITEKSQAVAFWCDPISGHATLYWYRQILGQGPELLVQFQDESVVDDSQLPKDRFSAERLKGVDSTLKIQPAELGDSAMYLCASSLGSGTGMYEQYFGPGTRLTVT.

This clone was seen only a few times. The CDR3 DNA reads as TGTGCCAGCAGTACGGGACAGGGGGCGGACGAGCAGTACTTC. Its protein product is CASSTGQGADEQYF. The rearrangement uses TRBV28 and TRBJ2-7; 12 bases align to TRBD1. The CDR3 has 14 amino acids. Per germline, CDR1 MDHEN and CDR2 SYDVKM. V lost 5 bases to trimming and J lost 5 bases; unmatched junction nucleotides: 4.

The rearrangement links TRBV11-3 to TRBJ2-1; 11 bases map to TRBD2. With V trimmed by 4 bases and J by 8 bases, 4 bases remained unmatched. Germline values: CDR1 SGHNT, CDR2 YENEEA. CDR3 length: 14 residues. The CDR3 is CASSSLSGRDEQFF. In DNA, the CDR3 is TGTGCCAGCAGCTCTCTTAGCGGGAGGGATGAGCAGTTCTTC.

J is TRBJ2-7 and V is TRBV6-8, with D possibly matching TRBD2 (6 bases). Germline V lookup: CDR1 MNHGY, CDR2 SAAAGT. Trimming took 5 bases from V and 5 from J, leaving 7 bases between them. The CDR3 sequence is 11 residues long. CDR3 DNA: TGTGCCAGCAGTGGCGGGAACGAGCAGTACTTC. This codes for CASSGGNEQYF.

The V call is TRBV5-4, the J call TRBJ2-5; 12 bases match TRBD2. The DNA end favors TRBJ2-7, so the J call may be wrong. The CDR3 is 15 residues long. Germline CDR1 and CDR2: SGHNT and YYREEE (reference sequence). The CDR3 region is CASSWRLAGAYEQYF. The CDR3 region has the DNA TGTGCCAGCAGCTGGAGACTAGCGGGGGCCTACGAGCAGTACTTC.

This clone was picked up a small number of times. This rearrangement joins TRBV19 to TRBJ2-2; D possibly uses TRBD1 or TRBD2 (6 bases each). CDR1 and CDR2 (germline): LNHDA, SQIVND (reference sequence). The CDR3 is 18 amino acids. Between the trimmed V and J ends, which lost 0 bases and 3 bases, there was a span of 17 bases. CDR3 sequence reads: CASSIDRGRQVDTGELFF. In DNA form, the CDR3 reads TGTGCCAGTAGTATAGATCGGGGGCGGCAGGTAGACACCGGGGAGCTGTTTTTT. The full variable domain, rest sourced from reference TRBV19 and TRBJ2-2, is DGGITQSPKYLFRKEGQNVTLSCEQNLNHDAMYWYRQDPGQGLRLIYYSQIVNDFQKGDIAEGYSVSREKKESFPLTVTSAQKNPTAFYLCASSIDRGRQVDTGELFFGEGSRLTVL.

V is TRBV19 and J is TRBJ2-2; 8 positions match TRBD1. CDR3 size: 14 residues. Losses at the gene ends were 7 bases for V and 2 bases for J; bases not matched to a gene: 3. Germline assignment: CDR1 LNHDA and CDR2 SQIVND (reference sequence). The CDR3 DNA sequence: TGTGCCAGTATGGGACAGGCTAACACCGGGGAGCTGTTTTTT. This gives the protein CASMGQANTGELFF. The full variable domain, in which reference TRBV19 and TRBJ2-2 provide the parts outside the CDR3, is DGGITQSPKYLFRKEGQNVTLSCEQNLNHDAMYWYRQDPGQGLRLIYYSQIVNDFQKGDIAEGYSVSREKKESFPLTVTSAQKNPTAFYLCASMGQANTGELFFGEGSRLTVL.

The chain uses TRBV11-2 and TRBJ2-1, with 8 nucleotides matching TRBD1. V lost 5 bases and J lost 4; bases outside the gene matches: 13. This CDR3 has 17 amino acids. Germline V CDR1 and CDR2: SGHAT, FQNNGV. CDR3 protein: CASSPHSTGAVYNEQFF. In nucleotides, the CDR3 is TGTGCCAGCAGCCCCCACTCGACAGGGGCGGTTTACAATGAGCAGTTCTTC.

This clone was observed once. V gene TRBV19 combines with J gene TRBJ1-2, with 8 bases fitting TRBD1. The CDR3 extends over 15 amino acids. The germline V gene has CDR1 LNHDA and CDR2 SQIVND (reference sequence). The J segment lost 5 bases and the V segment lost 7 bases, leaving 12 bases of the junction unmatched. CDR3 nucleotide sequence: TGTGCCAGTACCCTACGGACAGGGTTGTCATATGGCTACACCTTC. It translates to CASTLRTGLSYGYTF.

The V call is TRBV4-1, the J call TRBJ1-5; D gene unclear. The CDR3 loop spans 15 amino acids. The germline gives CDR1 MGHRA, CDR2 YSYEKL. The V end was cut by 0 bases, the J end by 4 bases, with 10 bases between. DNA for the CDR3: TGCGCCAGCAGCCAAGAATACGGCCTTAATCAGCCCCAGCATTTT. Its protein product is CASSQEYGLNQPQHF.

The rearrangement uses TRBV5-1 and TRBJ2-5; 7 positions match TRBD1. V lost 4 bases to trimming and J lost 1 base; unmatched junction nucleotides: 1. The germline CDR1 and CDR2 sequences are SGHRS and YFSETQ. This CDR3 comprises 13 residues. The CDR3 coding sequence is TGCGCCAGCAGCCGGGACAGCCAAGAGACCCAGTACTTC. Residues: CASSRDSQETQYF.

This chain uses TRBV4-2 with TRBJ1-5; maybe TRBD1 (5 bases). This CDR3 is 15 amino acids long. Per germline, CDR1 LGHNA and CDR2 YNFKEQ. V was cut by 3 bases and J by 7 bases, with 16 bases left in between. CDR3 nucleotide sequence: TGTGCCAGCAGCCAGCATATTGGGGAGGGGCAGCCCCAGCATTTT. It translates to CASSQHIGEGQPQHF.

This chain uses TRBV2 with TRBJ2-1; 13 nucleotides line up with TRBD2. In germline, CDR1 is SNHLY, CDR2 FYNNEI. V lost 4 bases to trimming and J lost 10 bases; unmatched junction nucleotides: 4. This CDR3 spans 14 amino acids. The CDR3 nucleotides are TGTGCCAGCAGTGGGACTAGCGGGGGAGAAGAGCAGTTCTTC. Translated, it gives CASSGTSGGEEQFF.

The sample holds one count of this clone. This chain connects TRBV7-9 to TRBJ2-7; tentatively, D is TRBD1 or TRBD2 (5 bases each). In germline, CDR1 is SEHNR, CDR2 FQNEAQ (reference sequence). The CDR3 is 14 residues long. Trimming left V 0 bases short and J 2 bases short, with 8 bases between. The DNA for the CDR3 is TGTGCCAGCAGCTTAGCAGGGGACCCCTACGAGCAGTACTTC. It specifies CASSLAGDPYEQYF.